The sequence of this T cell receptor (beta chain) was determined in a study of blood T cell repertoires in COVID-19. V shed 3 bases, J shed 5 bases, and the junction held 4 bases outside the gene matches. The CDR3 is made up of 14 amino acids. CDR1 and CDR2 (germline): KGHSH, LQKENI. Measured with immunoSEQ multiplex PCR; TCRdb has only the in-frame clones, and not every one. The table has about 260,000 clones, roughly nine tenths seen once; the top ten hold less than 3%. The receptor was isolated from a woman aged 45-65 years who had recovered from COVID-19. The sample comprised PBMCs or T cells enriched from blood (not recorded which). The J gene is TRBJ2-1, the V gene TRBV18; 7 bases align to TRBD2. The CDR3 loop is CASSPGTTHNEQFF. The CDR3, as DNA: TGTGCCAGCTCACCCGGGACTACCCACAATGAGCAGTTCTTC.